The clone carrying this TCR beta chain was counted only a few times. Its antigen is not known. This sample is part of a study of T cells after yellow fever vaccination. Whole-study findings and limits: The CD4 compartment and the CD8 compartment contained a small share of clonotypes in common. Among primary-vaccination clones, most reappeared after the booster, at 95% to 96% for CD4 and about 90% for CD8.

TCRdb re-called the 5' RACE reads through MiXCR, storing one row per CDR3 protein. The sample consists of hundreds of thousands of distinct CDR3 sequences, about 5.2% of them appearing once. V dropped 7 bases and J dropped 4 bases, with 8 bases sitting between them. The germline V gene has CDR1 PRHDT and CDR2 FYEKMQ (reference sequence). The length of the CDR3 is 13 residues. The receptor comes from a man younger than 35 who received the YFV17D yellow fever vaccine. Sequenced here: CD4+ T cells sorted from PBMCs, sampled on the day of the yellow fever booster vaccination. The chain has TRBV13 and TRBJ1-6, with D uncertain. This CDR3 is CASTGPYNSPLHF. In DNA form, the CDR3 reads TGTGCCAGCACGGGCCCGTATAATTCACCCCTCCACTTT. The entire variable domain, with the rest obtained from reference TRBV13 and TRBJ1-6, is as follows: AAGVIQSPRHLIKEKRETATLKCYPIPRHDTVYWYQQGPGQDPQFLISFYEKMQSDKGSIPDRFSAQQFSDYHSELNMSSLELGDSALYFCASTGPYNSPLHFGNGTRLTVT.